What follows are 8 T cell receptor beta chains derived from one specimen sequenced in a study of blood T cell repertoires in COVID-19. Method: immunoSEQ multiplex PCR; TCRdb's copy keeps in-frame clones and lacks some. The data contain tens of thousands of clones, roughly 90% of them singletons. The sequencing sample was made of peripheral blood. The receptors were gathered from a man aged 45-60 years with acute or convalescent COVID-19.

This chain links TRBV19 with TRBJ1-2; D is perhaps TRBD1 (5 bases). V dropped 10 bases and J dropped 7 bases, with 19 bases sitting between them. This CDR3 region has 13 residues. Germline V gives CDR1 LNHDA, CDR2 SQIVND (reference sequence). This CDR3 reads CATSHSGGFGYTF. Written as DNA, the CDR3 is TGTGCCACTTCACACAGTGGGGGGTTTGGCTACACCTTC.

CDR3 nucleotides: TGTGCCAGTAGTCTACGGACAGGCTCTGGAAACACCATATATTTT. Translation: CASSLRTGSGNTIYF. This chain connects TRBV19 to TRBJ1-3; 7 bases align to TRBD1. The CDR3 totals 15 residues. V trimming: 5 bases; J trimming: 0 bases; junction bases outside the gene matches: 4. The germline V gene encodes CDR1 LNHDA and CDR2 SQIVND (reference sequence). The whole variable domain, remainder taken from reference TRBV19 and TRBJ1-3, is DGGITQSPKYLFRKEGQNVTLSCEQNLNHDAMYWYRQDPGQGLRLIYYSQIVNDFQKGDIAEGYSVSREKKESFPLTVTSAQKNPTAFYLCASSLRTGSGNTIYFGEGSWLTVV.

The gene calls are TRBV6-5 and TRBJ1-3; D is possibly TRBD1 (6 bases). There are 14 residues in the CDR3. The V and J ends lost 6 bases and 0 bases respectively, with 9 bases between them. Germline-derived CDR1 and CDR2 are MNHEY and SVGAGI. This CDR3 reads CASRRDISGNTIYF. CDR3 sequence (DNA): TGTGCCAGCAGGAGGGACATCTCTGGAAACACCATATATTTT.

The CDR3 region is CALGVEAFF. The DNA for the CDR3 is TGTGCCCTGGGAGTTGAAGCTTTCTTT. V and J are TRBV30 and TRBJ1-1, with no clear D. The CDR3 contains 9 residues. CDR1 and CDR2 (germline): GTSNPN, SVGIG (reference sequence). With 8 bases removed from V and 7 bases from J, the gap between germline ends came to 8 bases.

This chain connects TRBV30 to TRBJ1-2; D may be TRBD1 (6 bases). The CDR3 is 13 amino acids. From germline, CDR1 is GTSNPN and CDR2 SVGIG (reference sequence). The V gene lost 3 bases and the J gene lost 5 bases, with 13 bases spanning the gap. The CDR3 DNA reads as TGTGCCTGGAGCTTACAGGGTTATTATGGCTACACCTTC. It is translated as CAWSLQGYYGYTF. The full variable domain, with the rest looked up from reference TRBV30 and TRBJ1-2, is SQTIHQWPATLVQPVGSPLSLECTVEGTSNPNLYWYRQAAGRGLQLLFYSVGIGQISSEVPQNLSASRPQDRQFILSSKKLLLSDSGFYLCAWSLQGYYGYTFGSGTRLTVV.

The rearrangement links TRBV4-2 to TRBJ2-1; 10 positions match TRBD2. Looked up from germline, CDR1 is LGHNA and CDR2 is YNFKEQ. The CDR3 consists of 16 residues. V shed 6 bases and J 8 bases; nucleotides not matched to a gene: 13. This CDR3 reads CASSRSGRAGTDEQFF. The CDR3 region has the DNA TGTGCCAGCAGTCGGAGCGGGAGGGCCGGTACCGATGAGCAGTTCTTC.

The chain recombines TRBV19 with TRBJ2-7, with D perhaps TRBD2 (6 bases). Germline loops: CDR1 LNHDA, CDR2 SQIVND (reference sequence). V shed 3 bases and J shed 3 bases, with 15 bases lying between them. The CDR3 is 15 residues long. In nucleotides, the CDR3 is TGTGCCAGTAGTATTTTTAGAGACGGGAGCTACGAGCAGTACTTC. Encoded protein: CASSIFRDGSYEQYF.

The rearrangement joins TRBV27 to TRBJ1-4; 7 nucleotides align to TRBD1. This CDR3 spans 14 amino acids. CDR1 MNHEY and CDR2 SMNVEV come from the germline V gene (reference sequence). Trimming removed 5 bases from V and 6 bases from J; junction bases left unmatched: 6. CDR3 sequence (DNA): TGTGCCAGCAGTCCGGACAGGTGGGATGAAAAACTGTTTTTT. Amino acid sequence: CASSPDRWDEKLFF.